This T cell receptor beta chain was captured in a study of tumor-infiltrating lymphocytes in primary liver carcinoma. Findings and limits, study-wide: Relative to blood, tumors carried a significantly larger fraction of the repertoire in their top 250 clones (p = 0.039). Only about 8-24% of top clones showed up in all five tumor regions.

On this clonotype itself: Its target is not known. Because it lacks the conserved phenylalanine or tryptophan at the end, this CDR3 is likely a read error.

From about 19-30 mg of unsorted bulk tissue, DNA and RNA were co-extracted together. Starting material of 450 to 500 ng total RNA yielded TCR beta cDNA via a constant-region primer. A slightly modified ARM-PCR protocol with three nested multiplex PCR rounds produced these TCR beta libraries. Forward primers for TRBV1-TRBV30 and a C-beta reverse primer served the first two PCR rounds, at 10 cycles each. TCRdb redid the calling of the multiplex PCR reads with MiXCR, one entry per CDR3 protein. The top ten hold about a sixth of the sample, which has approximately 190,000 distinct CDR3 sequences, approximately 86% seen once. Germline V gives CDR1 MNHNS, CDR2 SASEGT. This CDR3 spans 14 amino acids.

The chain uses TRBV6-1 and TRBJ2-1, with 10 bases identical to TRBD2. The material sequenced was tumor tissue from primary liver carcinoma. The sequence derives from a middle-aged man with primary liver carcinoma and hepatitis B virus infection. CDR3 DNA: TGTGCTAGCAGCCCTAGCGGGAGTGGTAATGAGCAGTTCTTA. Amino acid sequence: CASSPSGSGNEQFL.